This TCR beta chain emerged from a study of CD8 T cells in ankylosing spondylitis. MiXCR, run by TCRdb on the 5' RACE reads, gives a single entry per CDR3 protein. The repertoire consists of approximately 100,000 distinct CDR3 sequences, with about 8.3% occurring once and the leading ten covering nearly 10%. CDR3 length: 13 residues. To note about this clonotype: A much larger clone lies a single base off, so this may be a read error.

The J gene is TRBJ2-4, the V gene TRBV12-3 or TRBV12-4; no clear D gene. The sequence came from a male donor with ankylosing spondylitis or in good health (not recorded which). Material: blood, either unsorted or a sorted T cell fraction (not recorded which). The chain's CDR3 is CTTGSQAKNIQYF. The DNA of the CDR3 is TGTACCACCGGATCTCAAGCCAAAAACATTCAGTACTTC.